This is a list of T cell receptor beta chains from one sample in a study of OX40 agonist ivuxolimab in advanced cancers. The repertoire was sequenced with immunoSEQ multiplex PCR; TCRdb's copy has only in-frame clones and lacks some. The data contain about 30,000 clones, about four fifths of them singletons. The starting material was CD4+ or CD8+ T cells sorted from blood, obtained in a trial of the OX40 agonist ivuxolimab. Receptors originate from an adult with an advanced solid tumor such as melanoma, head and neck, liver or kidney cancer. Both conserved end residues are part of each CDR3. The order of the fields is D gene, clone size, V gene, J gene, CDR3 protein, CDR3 DNA. The D gene is left open where the match is weak. Some rows have no size entry. The others give once, few or many, or a class for an expanded clone.

NA	NA	TRBV27	TRBJ1-5	CASSIGTLNQPQHF	TGTGCCAGCAGTATCGGGACACTTAATCAGCCCCAGCATTTT
NA	NA	TRBV6-5	TRBJ2-3	CASSTAAGSQYF	TGTGCCAGCAGCACAGCTGCCGGGAGCCAGTATTTT
TRBD2	NA	TRBV19	TRBJ2-3	CASSIRGDTDTQYF	TGTGCCAGTAGTATCCGGGGGGACACAGATACGCAGTATTTT
NA	NA	TRBV27	TRBJ1-1	CASSPPSTEAFF	TGTGCCAGCAGTCCACCAAGCACTGAAGCTTTCTTT
NA	NA	TRBV7-9	TRBJ2-7	CASSLTQGPEQYF	TGTGCCAGCAGCTTAACCCAGGGCCCCGAGCAGTACTTC
NA	NA	TRBV19	TRBJ1-6	CASSDVGAAYNSPLHF	TGTGCCAGTAGTGACGTGGGGGCTGCCTATAATTCACCCCTCCACTTT
TRBD2	NA	TRBV5-4	TRBJ2-1	CASSGTNQGNEQFF	TGTGCCAGCAGCGGGACTAACCAAGGCAATGAGCAGTTCTTC
NA	few	TRBV7-3	TRBJ2-3	CASSLTWGSTDTQYF	TGTGCCAGCAGCTTAACGTGGGGGAGCACAGATACGCAGTATTTT
NA	few	TRBV2	TRBJ2-2	CASSRTVSGTTGELFF	TGTGCCAGCAGTAGGACAGTATCTGGAACCACCGGGGAGCTGTTTTTT
TRBD2	NA	TRBV28	TRBJ2-7	CASSPNRGLKYEQYF	TGTGCCAGCAGTCCCAACCGGGGACTAAAATACGAGCAGTACTTC
NA	NA	TRBV19	TRBJ2-5	CASSIGAETQYF	TGTGCCAGTAGTATAGGGGCGGAGACCCAGTACTTC
NA	NA	TRBV5-1	TRBJ2-7	CASSLYTGDYEQYF	TGCGCCAGCAGCCTGTATACCGGAGACTACGAGCAGTACTTC
NA	NA	TRBV7-2	TRBJ2-5	CASSFRGRQETQYF	TGTGCCAGCAGTTTCCGGGGACGCCAAGAGACCCAGTACTTC
NA	NA	TRBV4-3	TRBJ2-7	CASSRDTSGYEQYF	TGCGCCAGCAGCAGAGACACGTCGGGGTACGAGCAGTACTTC
NA	NA	TRBV18	TRBJ2-6	CASSPRDLAAAGANVLTF	TGTGCCAGCTCCCCAAGAGACCTTGCGGCTGCTGGGGCCAACGTCCTGACTTTC
NA	NA	TRBV15	TRBJ1-4	CATKGTNEKLFF	TGTGCCACCAAGGGAACTAATGAAAAACTGTTTTTT
NA	NA	TRBV7-9	TRBJ2-1	CASSATYNEQFF	TGTGCCAGCAGCGCGACCTACAATGAGCAGTTCTTC
TRBD1	NA	TRBV4-2	TRBJ2-2	CASSQGTGPNTGELFF	TGTGCCAGCAGCCAAGGGACAGGGCCGAACACCGGGGAGCTGTTTTTT
NA	NA	TRBV25-1	TRBJ2-7	CASSFEDSLTYEQYF	TGTGCCAGCAGTTTCGAGGACAGCCTTACCTACGAGCAGTACTTC
NA	NA	TRBV27	TRBJ2-5	CASSPFATGRQETQYF	TGTGCCAGCAGTCCCTTTGCTACAGGCCGCCAAGAGACCCAGTACTTC
TRBD1	NA	TRBV28	TRBJ1-3	CASSPPGGEGLNTIYF	TGTGCCAGCAGTCCTCCAGGGGGAGAGGGACTCAACACCATATATTTT
TRBD1	NA	TRBV7-9	TRBJ1-5	CASSPEGQGTNQPQHF	TGTGCCAGCAGCCCCGAAGGACAGGGGACGAATCAGCCCCAGCATTTT
NA	once	TRBV11-2	TRBJ2-7	CASSPPAYEQYF	TGTGCCAGCAGCCCTCCCGCCTACGAGCAGTACTTC
NA	NA	TRBV12-1	TRBJ2-7	CASSFDSDYEQYF	TGTGCCAGCAGCTTTGACAGTGACTACGAGCAGTACTTC
NA	NA	TRBV27	TRBJ1-3	CASSLYAGLSSGNTIYF	TGTGCCAGCAGTTTATATGCAGGGCTAAGCTCTGGAAACACCATATATTTT
TRBD1	NA	TRBV23-1	TRBJ2-5	CAPRGRGETQYF	TGCGCCCCCAGGGGGCGCGGTGAGACCCAGTACTTC
NA	NA	TRBV7-6	TRBJ1-1	CASSSKEGTEAFF	TGTGCCAGCAGCTCCAAAGAGGGCACTGAAGCTTTCTTT
NA	NA	TRBV7-9	TRBJ2-5	CASSSRVGTGQETQYF	TGTGCCAGCAGCTCGAGGGTGGGAACGGGGCAAGAGACCCAGTACTTC
NA	NA	TRBV4-1	TRBJ2-2	CASSPLSGELFF	TGCGCCAGCAGCCCCCTATCCGGGGAGCTGTTTTTT
NA	NA	TRBV5-1	TRBJ2-7	CASSFGGLNEQYF	TGCGCCAGCAGCTTCGGGGGGCTGAACGAGCAGTACTTC
NA	NA	TRBV6-5	TRBJ1-6	CASTTGPRALHF	TGTGCCAGCACCACCGGACCGAGAGCCCTCCACTTT
NA	NA	TRBV27	TRBJ1-1	CASSLGMLNTEAFF	TGTGCCAGCAGTTTAGGGATGTTGAATACTGAAGCTTTCTTT
TRBD2	NA	TRBV19	TRBJ2-1	CASSVGGNEQFF	TGTGCCAGTAGTGTGGGGGGGAATGAGCAGTTCTTC
NA	NA	TRBV6-4	TRBJ2-1	CASSESGERNEQFF	TGTGCCAGCAGTGAATCAGGAGAAAGGAATGAGCAGTTCTTC
NA	few	TRBV15	TRBJ1-3	CATSRSFDRSGNTIYF	TGTGCCACCAGCAGATCCTTCGACAGGTCGGGAAACACCATATATTTT
NA	NA	TRBV15	TRBJ2-5	CATSRGTEQETQYF	TGTGCCACCAGCAGAGGGACTGAGCAAGAGACCCAGTACTTC
TRBD2	NA	TRBV19	TRBJ2-7	CASSERLAGGYEQYF	TGTGCCAGTAGTGAAAGACTAGCCGGAGGGTACGAGCAGTACTTC
TRBD1	NA	TRBV7-9	TRBJ1-1	CASSGEEGAHTEAFF	TGTGCCAGCAGCGGGGAGGAGGGGGCACACACTGAAGCTTTCTTT
NA	NA	TRBV4-2	TRBJ2-7	CASSQEPLRGNYEQYF	TGTGCCAGCAGCCAAGAACCCTTACGGGGGAACTACGAGCAGTACTTC
NA	NA	TRBV2	TRBJ2-7	CASRMGAPGNEQYF	TGTGCCAGCAGGATGGGCGCCCCCGGGAACGAGCAGTACTTC
TRBD1	few	TRBV14	TRBJ2-7	CASSDRDRDYEQYF	TGTGCCAGCAGCGACCGGGACAGGGACTACGAGCAGTACTTC
NA	NA	TRBV9	TRBJ2-7	CASSVGDYPNEQYF	TGTGCCAGCAGCGTAGGAGACTACCCTAACGAGCAGTACTTC
TRBD2	NA	TRBV7-9	TRBJ2-1	CASSTPTSGAGNEQFF	TGTGCCAGCAGCACTCCGACTAGCGGGGCGGGGAATGAGCAGTTCTTC
TRBD1	NA	TRBV29-1	TRBJ2-2	CSVGRGPTGELFF	TGCAGCGTTGGCAGGGGGCCCACCGGGGAGCTGTTTTTT
TRBD2	NA	TRBV7-2	TRBJ2-5	CASSLKRGRETQYF	TGTGCCAGCAGCTTAAAGCGGGGGAGGGAGACCCAGTACTTC
NA	once	TRBV27	TRBJ1-5	CASRAGGPYSNQPQHF	TGTGCCAGCAGGGCCGGGGGACCCTATAGCAATCAGCCCCAGCATTTT
TRBD2	NA	TRBV9	TRBJ2-3	CASSVSGTSGGGSSTQYF	TGTGCCAGCAGCGTCTCCGGGACTAGCGGAGGGGGCAGCAGTACGCAGTATTTT
TRBD1	NA	TRBV6-4	TRBJ2-2	CASSTRQGRAGELFF	TGTGCCAGCAGTACCCGACAGGGTCGGGCCGGGGAGCTGTTTTTT
NA	NA	TRBV9	TRBJ1-2	CASSVAGANYGYTF	TGTGCCAGCAGCGTAGCAGGGGCTAACTATGGCTACACCTTC
TRBD1	NA	TRBV29-1	TRBJ1-5	CSRPGDRYSNQPQHF	TGCAGCCGTCCCGGGGACAGGTATAGCAATCAGCCCCAGCATTTT
TRBD1	few	TRBV19	TRBJ1-5	CASSIRDRDQPQHF	TGTGCCAGTAGTATCCGGGACAGGGATCAGCCCCAGCATTTT
NA	NA	TRBV4-3	TRBJ2-2	CASSQGGVSRNTGELFF	TGCGCCAGCAGCCAGGGTGGGGTGTCGCGGAACACCGGGGAGCTGTTTTTT
NA	NA	TRBV9	TRBJ2-7	CAGSEGAGSYEQYF	TGTGCCGGCAGCGAGGGGGCGGGATCCTACGAGCAGTACTTC
TRBD2	NA	TRBV5-6	TRBJ2-1	CASSPGLAEQGEQFF	TGTGCCAGCAGCCCGGGACTAGCGGAACAGGGGGAGCAGTTCTTC
NA	NA	TRBV6-6	TRBJ1-3	CASSYLGGNTIYF	TGTGCCAGCAGTTACCTGGGGGGAAACACCATATATTTT
NA	NA	TRBV5-8	TRBJ1-1	CASSLRVLNTEAFF	TGTGCCAGCAGCTTGCGGGTCCTGAACACTGAAGCTTTCTTT
TRBD1	NA	TRBV6-6	TRBJ1-5	CASSLRPGQGQPQHF	TGTGCCAGCAGTTTGAGACCGGGACAGGGACAGCCCCAGCATTTT
TRBD2	NA	TRBV4-1	TRBJ2-1	CASSQDKRGLGVHEQFF	TGCGCCAGCAGCCAAGACAAGCGGGGACTAGGGGTCCATGAGCAGTTCTTC
NA	NA	TRBV19	TRBJ2-1	CASSLARSSYNEQFF	TGTGCCAGTAGCCTAGCGAGAAGCTCCTACAATGAGCAGTTCTTC